This T cell receptor (beta chain) was sequenced in a study of neurological immune-mediated disorders. cDNA was made by 5'RACE with 10-nucleotide random UMIs. Over 170 million TCR-beta sequences from 15-18 subjects came out of each sequencing run. Via MiXCR, TCRdb re-called the 5' RACE reads, giving one row per CDR3 protein. The sample includes about 10,000 distinct CDR3 sequences, under 25% seen only once; the top ten take roughly 15%. This clonotype was detected many times. V lost 0 bases and J 0 bases, leaving 9 bases between the germline ends. CDR1 and CDR2 from the germline V gene are DFQATT and SNEGSKA (reference sequence). This CDR3 is built from 15 residues. The sorted libraries started from about a million CD4+ or CD8+ T cells.

Sequencing was done on a sample of CD8+ T cells from blood. The gene calls are TRBV20-1 and TRBJ1-3, with D hard to call. The TCR sequence derives from a woman aged 40 to 55 with multiple sclerosis. CDR3 protein: CSARDGYSSGNTIYF. Written as DNA, the CDR3 is TGCAGTGCTAGAGATGGTTATTCCTCTGGAAACACCATATATTTT.